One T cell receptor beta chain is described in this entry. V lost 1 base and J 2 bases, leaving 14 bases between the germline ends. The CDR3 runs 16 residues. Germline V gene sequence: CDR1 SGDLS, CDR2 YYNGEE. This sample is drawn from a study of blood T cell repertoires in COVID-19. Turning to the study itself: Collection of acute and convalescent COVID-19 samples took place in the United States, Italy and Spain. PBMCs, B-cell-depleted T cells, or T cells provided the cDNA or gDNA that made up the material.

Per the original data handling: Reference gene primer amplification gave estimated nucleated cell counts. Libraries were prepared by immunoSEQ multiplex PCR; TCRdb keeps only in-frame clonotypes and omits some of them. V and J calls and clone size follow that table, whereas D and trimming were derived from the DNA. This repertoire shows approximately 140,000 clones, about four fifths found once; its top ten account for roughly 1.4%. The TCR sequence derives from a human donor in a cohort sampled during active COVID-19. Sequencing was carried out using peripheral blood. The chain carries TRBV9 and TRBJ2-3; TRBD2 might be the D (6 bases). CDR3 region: CASSVTADYLTDTQYF. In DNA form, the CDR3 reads TGTGCCAGCAGCGTAACAGCGGACTACCTCACAGATACGCAGTATTTT.